These 2 T cell receptor beta chains originate from one sample sequenced in a study of T cell clonality in common variable immunodeficiency (dated by TCRdb to 2013 to 2016). Receptors were amplified or captured by the immunoSEQ multiplex PCR assay. This is the immuneACCESS table as TCRdb keeps it, with only in-frame sequences that have V and J called. A part of the clones is gone; compared with another copy, unresolved V genes explain less than half, and the rest is unexplained. The sample features roughly 60,000 clones, and none is a singleton. The leading ten clones occupy over 1.5% of the sample. Material for sequencing was peripheral blood mononuclear cells. The receptors here all came from a person between 18 and 69 years old in good health.

The sample holds many counts of this clone. The read gets to within 3 residues of the CDR3 end, and the germline J gene fills in the rest. The chain carries TRBV5-1 and TRBJ2-5; 7 nucleotides line up with TRBD1. The CDR3 runs to 15 residues. J gave up 1 base and V 4 bases, and 7 bases lay outside the gene matches. Looked up from germline, CDR1 is SGHRS and CDR2 is YFSETQ. The CDR3 is CASSPQTGFQETQYF. The covered CDR3 bases are TGCGCCAGCAGCCCCCAGACAGGGTTCCAAGAGACC.

The sample holds many counts of this clone. The read gets to within 3 residues of the CDR3 end, and the germline J gene fills in the rest. The V gene is TRBV28, the J gene TRBJ2-4; 7 bases are a match to TRBD2. Looked up from germline, CDR1 is MDHEN and CDR2 is SYDVKM. Trimming removed 1 base from V and 0 bases from J; junction bases left unmatched: 12. This CDR3 contains 19 residues. Partial CDR3 DNA: TGTGCCAGCAGTTTATTAGCGGGCCCCCTAATCCTAGCCAAAAACATT. Protein: CASSLLAGPLILAKNI. The whole CDR3 reads CASSLLAGPLILAKNIQYF.